The rows below give T cell receptor beta chains drawn from one sample of a study of cytomegalovirus exposure and HLA in healthy donors. Sequencing was performed with immunoSEQ multiplex PCR; in TCRdb, only in-frame clones are kept and a portion is missing. The sample lists 150,000 to 200,000 clones, over 75% seen once, with about 1.7% in the top ten. Sequenced: PBMCs. These receptors were obtained from a man between 18 and 29 years old in good health and CMV-seronegative. The CDR3 runs from the conserved cysteine through the conserved F or W. A D gene is named only where the DNA matches it firmly. Expanded clones are given a class, and other clones once, few, many or no size at all.

V gene,J gene,D gene,clone size,CDR3 DNA,CDR3 protein
TRBV9,TRBJ2-2,TRBD2,-,TGTGCCAGCAGCGTAGTCGCCGGACTAGACAGCGGGGAGCTGTTTTTT,CASSVVAGLDSGELFF
TRBV6-6,TRBJ2-1,TRBD1,-,TGTGCCAGCAGTTACGTCCGGGACAGGGAGCAGCATGAGCAGTTCTTC,CASSYVRDREQHEQFF
TRBV5-1,TRBJ2-7,TRBD1,-,TGCGCCAGCAGCTTGGCTTTAGGGACAGGGCTAAACGAGCAGTACTTC,CASSLALGTGLNEQYF
TRBV18,TRBJ1-2,-,few,TGTGCCAGCTCCCCTCAGGGTAGGAATGGCTACACCTTC,CASSPQGRNGYTF
TRBV7-2,TRBJ1-2,TRBD1,once,TGTGCCAGCAGCTTAGGGACTCAGGGGGCTTACGGCTACACCTTC,CASSLGTQGAYGYTF
TRBV19,TRBJ1-6,-,-,TGTGCCAGTAGCCCGGGGACGGCAAGGGGGTCCCTCCACTTT,CASSPGTARGSLHF
TRBV15,TRBJ2-2,TRBD1,-,TGTGCCACCAGCACCGACCGGGACAGGGAAAGCCACCGGGAGCTGTTTTTT,CATSTDRDRESHRELFF
TRBV15,TRBJ2-1,TRBD2,-,TGTGCCACCACCATAGCGGGGCGAAACAATGAGCAGTTCTTC,CATTIAGRNNEQFF
TRBV27,TRBJ2-3,TRBD2,-,TGTGCCAGCAGCCCGCTCACTAGCGGGGGGGTCGGTGATACGCAGTATTTT,CASSPLTSGGVGDTQYF
TRBV5-4,TRBJ2-7,-,-,TGTGCCAGCAGCACCAAACTAGGAAACGAGCAGTACTTC,CASSTKLGNEQYF
TRBV7-2,TRBJ2-1,-,-,TGTGCCAGCAGCTTACTCCGGGAGTGGAGGGAGCAGTTCTTC,CASSLLREWREQFF
TRBV6-5,TRBJ2-7,TRBD2,-,TGTGCCAGCAGAGCGGGAGGGCCGCCCTACGAGCAGTACTTC,CASRAGGPPYEQYF
TRBV4-2,TRBJ2-7,TRBD1,-,TGTGCCAGCAGCCAGCCGGGACAGGATTCCTACGAGCAGTACTTC,CASSQPGQDSYEQYF
TRBV5-6,TRBJ1-5,-,-,TGTGCCAGCAGCTTGGGGCCACCTAGCAATCAGCCCCAGCATTTT,CASSLGPPSNQPQHF
TRBV21-1,TRBJ2-5,-,-,TGTGCCAGCAGGGGCCCGACGGAAGAACAAGAGACCCAGTACTTC,CASRGPTEEQETQYF
TRBV19,TRBJ2-2,TRBD1,-,TGTGCCAGTAGCGTCCCGGACAGGGGGCTAAACACCGGGGAGCTGTTTTTT,CASSVPDRGLNTGELFF
TRBV20-1,TRBJ2-3,-,-,TGCAGTGCTATTAGTGTAGATACGCAGTATTTT,CSAISVDTQYF
TRBV11-2,TRBJ1-2,-,-,TGTGCCAGCAGCCTCCTGGCAAGTGGCTACACCTTC,CASSLLASGYTF
TRBV7-2,TRBJ2-3,TRBD2,-,TGTGCCAGCAGCTCCCCACTACTAGCGGGTCCTAGCACAGATACGCAGTATTTT,CASSSPLLAGPSTDTQYF
TRBV4-3,TRBJ2-5,-,-,TGCGCCAGCAGCCAAGATTGGCTAGCAGGCCGCGAGACCCAGTACTTC,CASSQDWLAGRETQYF
TRBV15,TRBJ1-2,TRBD1,-,TGTGCCACCAGCAGAGCACGGCAGGGGGATGGCTACACCTTC,CATSRARQGDGYTF
TRBV7-2,TRBJ2-1,-,-,TGTGCCAGCAGCTCTGACAGAGGCGCCTACAATGAGCAGTTCTTC,CASSSDRGAYNEQFF
TRBV7-2,TRBJ2-5,TRBD2,-,TGTGCCAGCAGCTTACTAGCGGGGGGAGAGACCCAGTACTTC,CASSLLAGGETQYF
TRBV4-1,TRBJ1-2,TRBD1,-,TGCGCCAGCAGCCAGGACGAGAACAGGGGCTATGGCTACACCTTC,CASSQDENRGYGYTF
TRBV9,TRBJ2-1,-,-,TGTGCCAGCAGCGGAGGGCGGCCCGAGTACAATGAGCAGTTCTTC,CASSGGRPEYNEQFF
TRBV7-9,TRBJ1-2,-,-,TGTGCCAGCAGCCCAGCGGGAGAGGTTCGTTATGGCTACACCTTC,CASSPAGEVRYGYTF
TRBV12-5,TRBJ2-2,TRBD2,-,TGTGCTAGTGGTTTGGTACGGGCGGGAGGGCCCGGGGAGCTGTTTTTT,CASGLVRAGGPGELFF
TRBV18,TRBJ1-5,-,few,TGTGCCAGCTCACCGCTAGAAAACAATCAGCCCCAGCATTTT,CASSPLENNQPQHF